A single sample is the source of the 3 T cell receptor beta chains below, sequenced in a study of T cell repertoires in cytomegalovirus infection. No antigens are known for them. TCRdb redid the calling of the reads with MiXCR, one entry per CDR3 protein. The table shows about 480,000 distinct CDR3 sequences, with around 35% occurring only once. The specimen was cultured PBMCs, collected from culture after CMV antigen stimulation. The origin of the receptors is a human donor in good health (CMV status not recorded). Some clones in this sample may be carry-over from other donors' samples.

The chain is built from TRBV12-3 or TRBV12-4 and TRBJ2-7; TRBD2 matches at 7 bases. This CDR3 is built from 12 residues. V dropped 4 bases and J dropped 7; count of bases not matched to a gene: 4. The CDR3 sequence is CASSSSGREQYV. The CDR3 DNA reads as TGTGCCAGCAGTTCTAGCGGAAGGGAGCAGTACGTC.

This clonotype was seen a handful of times. The rearrangement joins TRBV7-8 to TRBJ2-1; D not certain. Germline CDR1 and CDR2: SGHVS and FQNEAQ. V was clipped by 6 bases and J by 0 bases, with 9 bases between them. CDR3 size: 14 residues. This CDR3 is CASSVVASYNEQFF. Here the CDR3 DNA reads TGTGCCAGCAGTGTCGTGGCCTCCTACAATGAGCAGTTCTTC.

This rearrangement joins TRBV12-3 or TRBV12-4 to TRBJ1-6; 8 bases are a match to TRBD1. CDR3 length equals 15 residues. V lost 6 bases to trimming and J lost 2 bases; unmatched junction nucleotides: 3. Written as DNA, the CDR3 is TGTGCCAGCAGGGACAGGGCGGCCTATAATTCACCCCTCCACTTT. This encodes CASRDRAAYNSPLHF.